This T cell receptor beta chain originates from a study of blood T cells in healthy people across ages. For the second PCR, which ran for 7 to 11 cycles, a sample-barcoded 5' primer and a J-beta primer mix were used. MiXCR, applied by TCRdb to the 5' RACE reads, yields one record per CDR3 protein. The table shows about 720,000 distinct CDR3 sequences, with about 25% occurring only once. V gave up 5 bases and J gave up 0 bases, with 8 bases separating them. Per germline, CDR1 LNHDA and CDR2 SQIVND (reference sequence). The CDR3 is 14 amino acids. This clonotype was counted at least ten times. Its antigen is currently unknown. Findings and caveats of the study: Both naive CD4+ cell counts and diversity were greater in long-lived donors than in aged donors.

A further study also used this sample, focusing on T cells of mothers and their children. That publication notes: Every mother produced more than 8.5 million TCR beta CDR3 reads, whereas every child provided approximately 3 million.

The sequence was collected from a boy aged 5-17 years in good health. The genes are TRBV19 and TRBJ2-1; D might be TRBD2 (5 bases). Source material: blood. The CDR3 bases are TGTGCCAGTAGTGAGGGTGGCTCCTACAATGAGCAGTTCTTC. Translation gives CASSEGGSYNEQFF. The entire variable domain, with the rest obtained from reference TRBV19 and TRBJ2-1, is as follows: DGGITQSPKYLFRKEGQNVTLSCEQNLNHDAMYWYRQDPGQGLRLIYYSQIVNDFQKGDIAEGYSVSREKKESFPLTVTSAQKNPTAFYLCASSEGGSYNEQFFGPGTRLTVL.